This note documents a single TCR beta chain sequence. The target of this receptor is not known. The input lacks base qualities; no much larger clone sits a single base away. This record belongs to a study of blood T cell repertoires in COVID-19 (dated by TCRdb to the early 2020s). As for the study more broadly: Samples from collaborators originated in the United States, Italy and Spain and spanned both the acute and convalescent phases of COVID-19. The material from the prospective study consisted of cDNA or gDNA derived from T cells, B-cell-depleted T cells, or PBMCs. Deeply sampled blood TCRbeta repertoires from subjects exposed to, actively infected with, or recovered from COVID-19 were included in the dataset. The repertoires were made available in a free public database intended to serve as a resource for research on the immune response to SARS-CoV-2. Samples were obtained from the ongoing ImmuneRACE study (first 160 participants) and from 1,254 subjects provided by 6 global collaborators. The sample metadata nearly always contained a de-identified subject ID, COVID-19 status, age in years and sex. HLA class I and class II types, where available, came from metadata supplied by the sample provider rather than from assay-based typing. Summary of the overall study and its limitations: Clinical and demographic metadata were provided uncurated, with the amount varying by source and participant.

Whole blood was collected in K2EDTA tubes by collaborating institutions according to the institutions' own protocols. For TCRbeta analysis, collaborator samples were shipped as frozen whole blood, as isolated PBMCs, or as DNA extracted from either sample type. TCRbeta CDR3 regions were amplified from genomic DNA by means of the immunoSEQ Assay, a bias-controlled multiplex PCR. In the source study's methods: The number of nucleated cells in each sample was estimated from the amplification of reference gene primers within the assay. To quantify the absolute abundance of each unique TCRbeta CDR3 rearrangement, sequence reads were collapsed and filtered. For each sample, productive Simpson clonality was calculated as the square root of Simpson's diversity index across productive rearrangements. Sourced from immuneACCESS, this table was stored by TCRdb with only in-frame sequences that have V and J called. A share of the clones is absent; for the studies checked, an unresolved V gene accounts for under half, and the remainder has no known explanation. V and J calls and clone size are copied from that table; D and trimming were computed from the DNA. The sample table lists about 240,000 clones, about 83% of them with a count of one. The top ten clones comprise under 5% of the sample.

The V end loses 7 bases and the J end loses 2 bases, and a stretch of 15 bases separates them. The germline V gene gives CDR1 as SGDLS and CDR2 as YYNGEE. There are 15 amino acids in the CDR3, from cysteine to phenylalanine inclusive. Just CDR3 DNA is preserved here, 45 bases in frame from base 1. The sample consisted of peripheral blood. The chain is made from TRBV9 and TRBJ2-2; TRBD1 is a weak D gene call, 5 bases matching. The sequence derives from a man between 45 and 60 years old with acute or convalescent COVID-19. The nucleotide sequence is TGTGCCAGCGCCCGGGCAGGGAAAAACACCGGGGAGCTGTTTTTT. Its translation is CASARAGKNTGELFF.